This T cell receptor (beta chain) stems from a study of blood T cell repertoires in COVID-19. Study as a whole: Material from acute and convalescent COVID-19 was sourced from the United States, Italy and Spain.

The table lists this clone with a count of one. Looked up from germline, CDR1 is GTSNPN and CDR2 is SVGIG (reference sequence). The CDR3 spans 14 residues. V shed 5 bases and J shed 4 bases, with 14 bases lying between them. The protocol was immunoSEQ multiplex PCR, while the TCRdb copy is restricted to in-frame clones and leaves out a portion. The sample has 200,000 to 300,000 clones; roughly 90% are singletons. Participants were aged 18 to 89 years from 24 US areas. Recovered status in Cohort 3 required two negative PCRs, clearance, or symptom resolution. This receptor was identified in a woman aged 25 to 39 who had recovered from COVID-19. Sequencing was performed on PBMCs or T cells enriched from blood (not recorded which). V usage is TRBV30 and J usage is TRBJ1-4; possibly TRBD1 for D (5 bases). The CDR3 DNA follows: TGTGCCTGGGGACCAGGACACCTTAATGAAAAACTGTTTTTT. Encoded protein: CAWGPGHLNEKLFF.